This paragraph reports one T cell receptor (beta chain). The clone's antigen remains unknown. No base-level quality is on record; no much larger clone is a single base apart. The data were taken from a study of control samples from healthy donors and cancer patients (dated by TCRdb to the early 2020s). Receptors were amplified or captured by the immunoSEQ multiplex PCR assay. As stored in TCRdb, this immuneACCESS dataset retains in-frame rearrangements with V and J assigned. A fraction of the clones does not appear; measured against another copy, unresolved V genes explain less than half of the discrepancy, and the remainder lacks a known reason. In this sample the table shows 73,000 or so clones, about 90% of which occur a single time. The ten largest clones represent 3% to 4% of the sample. The trim is 1 base for V and 2 bases for J, with a gap of 5 bases between the germline ends. The germline V gene provides CDR1 SGHNT and CDR2 YENEEA. The CDR3 measures 13 amino acids from cysteine to phenylalanine. Just CDR3 DNA is preserved here, 39 bases in frame from base 1.

The receptor chain draws on TRBV11-3 and TRBJ2-5; matching of 5 bases hints at TRBD2 as the D gene. The source material was blood. The TCR comes from a woman aged 45-60 years in good health. The nucleotides read TGTGCCAGCAGCTTAGGGGAGCAAGAGACCCAGTACTTC. Its translation reads: CASSLGEQETQYF.